The 5 T cell receptor beta chains below were found in one sample sequenced in a study of blood T cell repertoires in COVID-19. This table comes from immunoSEQ multiplex PCR, and its TCRdb copy is limited to in-frame clones, with some not included. Here the sample spans about 75,000 clones, approximately 88% being singletons. The source material was peripheral blood. The receptors originated from a woman aged 45 to 65 with acute or convalescent COVID-19.

This rearrangement joins TRBV9 to TRBJ2-1; TRBD2 matches at 14 bases. The V gene end was trimmed by 0 bases and the J gene end by 8 bases; junction bases not matched to a gene: 1. In germline, CDR1 is SGDLS, CDR2 YYNGEE. The CDR3 loop spans 15 amino acids. The CDR3 DNA reads TGTGCCAGCAGCGTAGGGGGACTAGCGGGAGATGAGCAGTTCTTC. Residues: CASSVGGLAGDEQFF. Full variable domain (remainder filled in from reference TRBV9 and TRBJ2-1): DSGVTQTPKHLITATGQRVTLRCSPRSGDLSVYWYQQSLDQGLQFLIQYYNGEERAKGNILERFSAQQFPDLHSELNLSSLELGDSALYFCASSVGGLAGDEQFFGPGTRLTVL.

The rearrangement uses TRBV3-1 (or the pseudogene TRBV3-2) and TRBJ1-2; D gene uncertain. CDR3 length equals 15 residues. Germline V gene sequence: CDR1 LGHDT, CDR2 YNNKEL (reference sequence). V was shortened by 2 bases and J by 1 base, with 11 bases between the two germline ends. The CDR3 reads CASSQSPGNNYGYTF. CDR3 coding DNA: TGTGCCAGCAGCCAATCTCCGGGAAATAACTATGGCTACACCTTC.

This rearrangement joins TRBV19 to TRBJ1-1; 7 nucleotides align to TRBD1. This CDR3 contains 16 residues. The V and J ends lost 5 bases and 0 bases, in that order; junction bases with no gene match: 9. CDR1 LNHDA and CDR2 SQIVND come from the germline V gene (reference sequence). Written as DNA, the CDR3 is TGTGCCAGTAGTCCCGTGTTAGGGGGCGTGAACACTGAAGCTTTCTTT. It specifies CASSPVLGGVNTEAFF.

This chain uses TRBV6-5 with TRBJ1-1; TRBD1 aligns across 7 bases. The ends lost 6 bases at V and 1 base at J; junction bases unmatched: 5. The CDR3 covers 14 residues. Germline CDR1 MNHEY, CDR2 SVGAGI. The CDR3 DNA reads as TGTGCCAGCAGAGACTGGACAGGGAACACTGAAGCTTTCTTT. Translated, it gives CASRDWTGNTEAFF.

The chain uses TRBV7-8 and TRBJ1-2; 11 bases map to TRBD1. Germline assignment: CDR1 SGHVS and CDR2 FQNEAQ. J gave up 10 bases and V 0 bases, and 4 bases lay outside the gene matches. CDR3 length: 14 residues. CDR3 in amino acids: CASSLAGTGGDYTF. DNA for the CDR3: TGTGCCAGCAGCTTAGCCGGGACAGGGGGAGACTACACCTTC.